This T cell receptor beta chain was sequenced for a study of vaccination and CD4 T cells after COVID-19 (dated by TCRdb to 2021 to 2024). With regard to the full study: SARS-CoV-2 positivity had been established in the convalescent patients by nasal swab PCR, and mild disease was recorded in several of these patients and severe disease in one. The spike-specific CD4+ TCR repertoire was compared before and after mRNA vaccination in 10 to 11 COVID-19 convalescent patients and several infection-naive healthy vaccine recipients. Post-vaccine blood samples were obtained a median of approximately 74 days after the second vaccine dose, with a range of about 12 to 241 days. Post-COVID blood samples were collected from convalescent patients a median of around 100 days after diagnosis, with a range of about 30 to 161 days. In control cultures, a CEFX viral epitope pool was used as positive control, an HIV-1 Nef peptide pool was used as negative control, or no peptide was added. Two doses of either the Pfizer-BioNTech BNT162b2 vaccine (n=8) or the Moderna mRNA-1273 vaccine (n=2) were administered to participants. The convalescent cohort included six males and four females, with two Hispanic individuals, seven Caucasians, two Asians and one multiracial person. The cultures were stimulated with overlapping spike peptide pools from SARS-CoV-2 and from the common cold coronaviruses HCoV-NL63, HCoV-OC43 and HCoV-229E. General findings and caveats noted by the study authors: Of the vaccine-specific clones in convalescent patients, 304 of 307, or nearly all, reacted only to SARS-CoV-2 spike and did not cross-react with common cold coronaviruses. Although the median number of SARS-CoV-2-reactive clonotypes went up from roughly 23 after infection to roughly 40 after vaccination, the increase was not significant. Only a relatively small number of convalescent patients were included in the study, and early timepoints following natural infection were not analyzed. Among convalescent patients, a median approximately 88% of the SARS-CoV-2-reactive clones seen after vaccination appeared only after vaccination, which suggests priming specific to the vaccine.

As encoded in the germline V gene, CDR1 is MNHEY while CDR2 is SVGEGT. Cut back by 8 bases and 1 base, the V and J ends lie 11 bases apart. Taken from cysteine to phenylalanine, the CDR3 has 13 residues. The only DNA kept is the CDR3, 39 bases in frame from the first base. Libraries were constructed by PCR. At the Johns Hopkins FTIC core, DNA from the cultured CD4+ T cells underwent TCR sequencing with the Oncomine TCR Beta short-read assay. Genomic DNA was extracted from the cultured CD4+ T cells with the QIAamp micro DNA kit. The Oncomine TCR Beta libraries from cultured CD4+ T cells were pooled using unique dual indexes and then sequenced on an Illumina iSeq 100. In the original analysis: Non-productive sequences were removed, and CDR3s that did not start with C, did not end with F or W, or were shorter than 7 amino acids were discarded. Antigen-specific clonotypes were identified using the MANAFEST web application through comparison of peptide-stimulated wells with reference and other culture wells. An FDR below 0.05, an odds ratio above 5, and a productive frequency above 0.1% in at least two of three replicate wells were required for clones to be considered positive. A clonotype counted as cross-reactive if it showed significant expansion both in the SARS-CoV-2 spike wells and in at least one common cold coronavirus spike condition. Similarity between CDR3 sequences was evaluated in R version 3.6.1 using Levenshtein distances (stringdist) and unrooted phylogenetic trees (ape). Using fastp at Q25 and MiXCR, TCRdb reprocessed the public reads and kept productive beta chains. Every distinct CDR3 protein forms one entry, paired with its most common genes and DNA. TCRdb's processing, not the authors', yielded these V and J calls. The sample records approximately 20,000 distinct CDR3 sequences, roughly 56% of which are singletons. The biggest ten clones account for approximately 10% of the sample.

About this clonotype itself: Its antigen is still unknown. Base qualities are missing; no much larger clone stands one base away.

Reading the label with the study, this specimen's treatment or condition is: roughly 10-day PBMC culture with coronavirus spike peptide pools or control peptides (ViraFEST assay). The ViraFEST assay, used in the study, expanded antigen-specific T cells with peptide pools and then identified the expanded clonotypes through TCR sequencing. The positive SARS-CoV-2 PCR tests of the convalescent patients were dated from March to December 2020, before the Alpha, Beta and Delta variants emerged in the United States. More than 1.5 million PBMCs per well were cultured in IMDM with approximately 5.5% human AB serum and 8.5 to 10 IU/ml IL-2, plus 10 ug/ml peptide pools. Half of the culture medium was replaced with fresh IL-2-containing medium on days 3 and 7. After 9 to 10 days of culture, CD4+ T cells were isolated by negative selection using the EasySep CD4+ T cell isolation kit. Ficoll-Paque Plus gradient centrifugation was used to isolate PBMCs from whole blood, and the isolated PBMCs were then either used fresh or cryopreserved at -140C. Triplicate wells were generally used for each culture condition.

This chain is built from TRBV6-2 or TRBV6-3 and TRBJ2-5; D gene: possibly TRBD1, on 5 matching bases. This sequence originates from a human donor who had recovered from COVID-19. What was sequenced was CD4+ T cells from blood, cultured in vitro. The CDR3: CASQGRIQETQYF. The nucleotides read TGTGCCAGCCAGGGCAGGATCCAAGAGACCCAGTACTTC.